The 4 T cell receptor beta chains given below trace back to one sample, sequenced in a study of CXCR3-negative and CXCR3-positive naive CD8 T cells. Preparation of TRB cDNA libraries relied on 5' RACE carrying UMI labels. TCRdb processed the 5' RACE reads again and assigns one entry to each CDR3 protein, with no DNA. The sample spans roughly 90,000 distinct CDR3 sequences; the ten largest clones claim 1.7%. Specimen: naive CXCR3- CD8+ T cells from blood. Subset indicated: CD45RO-CCR7+CD27+CD95- naive CD8+ T cells lacking CXCR3 (TNR3-). The receptors were gathered from a human donor in good health. Some clones in this sample may be carry-over from other donors' samples.

This chain joins TRBV10-3 and TRBJ1-2; as DNA is missing, the TRBD1 call by TCRdb cannot be tested. The CDR3 contains 14 residues. Per germline, CDR1 ENHRY and CDR2 SYGVKD. CDR3 amino acids: CAISGDRWAYGYTF.

The genes are TRBV6-5 and TRBJ2-1; the TCRdb call, TRBD2, lacks DNA for checking. The CDR3 totals 15 residues. The V gene's germline CDR1 is MNHEY and CDR2 SVGAGI. CDR3 residues: CASIVTSGGAGEQFF.

The chain recombines TRBV19 with TRBJ2-3; TCRdb's D call, TRBD1, is unchecked because there is no DNA. Germline V gene data show CDR1 as LNHDA and CDR2 as SQIVND (reference sequence). This CDR3 has 13 residues. The chain's CDR3 is CASSGGAADTQYF.

The chain employs TRBV7-9 and TRBJ2-1; the D call of TRBD1 rests on TCRdb alone, since no DNA is present to check it. Germline V CDR1 and CDR2: SEHNR, FQNEAQ (reference sequence). This CDR3 is 14 amino acids long. CDR3 loop: CASSLDGAWNEQFF.